Presented here are 2 T cell receptor beta chains from one specimen sequenced in a study of blood T cell repertoires in COVID-19. The method was immunoSEQ multiplex PCR; TCRdb's version includes in-frame clones alone and lacks a portion of them. The data show fewer than 150,000 clones, roughly 80% seen once. Sequencing was performed on peripheral blood. The receptor source for this set is a woman under 40 who had recovered from COVID-19.

The chain uses TRBV6-5 and TRBJ1-2; 7 bases are shared with TRBD1. The length of the CDR3 is 14 residues. Germline values: CDR1 MNHEY, CDR2 SVGAGI. V dropped 6 bases and J dropped 2; count of bases not matched to a gene: 6. CDR3 sequence reads: CASRRQGENYGYTF. The CDR3 DNA sequence: TGTGCCAGCAGGAGACAGGGTGAAAACTATGGCTACACCTTC.

J is TRBJ2-1 and V is TRBV20-1, with 9 bases matching TRBD2. The CDR3 is 15 amino acids. Looked up from germline, CDR1 is DFQATT and CDR2 is SNEGSKA (reference sequence). The V gene end was trimmed by 3 bases and the J gene end by 6 bases; junction bases not matched to a gene: 9. CDR3 bases: TGCAGTGCTAGTCGGTTAGCGGGGGACCCCAATGAGCAGTTCTTC. It encodes CSASRLAGDPNEQFF.